This T cell receptor (beta chain) was sequenced in a study of T-cell memory formation after mild COVID-19. This clonotype was seen a few times. The antigen is not known. After 5'RACE with constant-segment primers, TCR alpha and TCR beta cDNA libraries carrying sample barcodes and UMIs were obtained. TCRdb processed the 5' RACE reads anew with MiXCR; each CDR3 protein has one entry. This repertoire shows 120,000 to 150,000 distinct CDR3 sequences, 15% to 20% found once; its top ten account for about 2.1%. Germline V gives CDR1 SGHRS, CDR2 YFSETQ. The CDR3 spans 10 residues. The ends were cut back, 5 bases at V and 8 bases at J, with 8 bases in the middle. Study-wide results and caveats: Later expanders leaned CD4+, whereas clones that contracted between day 15 and 85 were balanced CD4/CD8. Clonal second-wave expansions that peaked on day 37 had unconfirmed SARS-CoV-2 specificity.

This clonotype originated in an adult woman who had mild COVID-19 (a few samples of this study predate the infection). Cell type and time point are not known. V usage is TRBV5-1 and J usage is TRBJ2-7; D may correspond to TRBD1 or TRBD2 (5 bases each). The material sequenced was PBMCs or a T cell subset sorted from them (not recorded which). The CDR3: CASSSGQQYF. The CDR3 nucleotides are TGCGCCAGCAGTTCGGGACAGCAGTACTTC.